Shown below are 27 T cell receptor beta chains from a single sample sequenced in a study of blood T cells in healthy people across ages. Sample-barcoded 5' priming and a J-beta primer mix drove a second PCR of about 7 to 11 cycles. TCRdb recomputed calls from the 5' RACE reads with MiXCR, one row per CDR3 protein. The sample lists 1.5 million to 2 million distinct CDR3 sequences, around half seen once, with approximately 2.1% in the top ten. Sample: blood. The receptors were gathered from a woman in her forties in good health.

Only a few counts were recorded for this clonotype. This chain connects TRBV10-3 to TRBJ1-1, with D maybe TRBD1 (5 bases). The V gene lost 7 bases and the J gene lost 2 bases, with 17 bases spanning the gap. The CDR3 sequence is 15 residues long. CDR1 and CDR2 (germline): ENHRY, SYGVKD. The CDR3 loop is CAINGGRGGNTEAFF. For the CDR3, the DNA is TGTGCCATCAACGGGGGGAGAGGAGGTAACACTGAAGCTTTCTTT.

This clonotype was recorded a few times. The chain has TRBV28 and TRBJ2-1, with a possible D match to TRBD2 (5 bases). Trimming shortened V by 6 bases and J by 2 bases, and 26 bases separated the two germline ends. CDR1 is MDHEN and CDR2 is SYDVKM in the germline V gene. This CDR3 is built from 19 residues. This CDR3 reads CASSSTIRREMQAYNEQFF. CDR3 coding DNA: TGTGCCAGCAGCTCCACAATCCGAAGGGAGATGCAGGCCTACAATGAGCAGTTCTTC.

This clonotype appeared a few times. The chain is built from TRBV4-2 and TRBJ2-3; D might be TRBD1 or TRBD2, each matching 6 bases. The CDR3 runs 15 residues. Germline V CDR1 and CDR2: LGHNA, YNFKEQ. V lost 1 base, J lost 5 bases, and 13 bases lay in between. In DNA form, the CDR3 reads TGTGCCAGCAGCCAAGTAGGGGGGCAGAGAGATACGCAGTATTTT. Encoded protein: CASSQVGGQRDTQYF.

This chain links TRBV28 with TRBJ1-5, with 9 positions matching TRBD1. Germline V lookup: CDR1 MDHEN, CDR2 SYDVKM. V shed 0 bases and J 7 bases; nucleotides not matched to a gene: 13. This CDR3 contains 18 residues. The chain's CDR3 is CASSLWASRDRASQPQHF. The CDR3 bases are TGTGCCAGCAGTTTATGGGCAAGCCGGGACAGGGCAAGCCAGCCCCAGCATTTT.

With regard to this clonotype: An end of the junction does not agree with germline; a read error may underlie this. This rearrangement joins TRBV6-2 or TRBV6-3 to TRBJ1-5; TRBD1 might be the D (5 bases). Germline CDR1 MNHEY, CDR2 SVGEGT. This CDR3 region has 12 residues. Here the CDR3 reads CAATDSNRPQHF. The CDR3 DNA sequence: TGTGCCGCGACAGATAGCAATCGGCCCCAGCATTTT.

V usage is TRBV7-9 and J usage is TRBJ2-5; 8 positions agree with TRBD2. Germline V lookup: CDR1 SEHNR, CDR2 FQNEAQ (reference sequence). The CDR3 is 16 amino acids. V lost 2 bases, J lost 7 bases, and 12 bases stayed unmatched. CDR3 amino acids: CASSLRGLASTGTQYF. The DNA for the CDR3 is TGTGCCAGCAGCTTACGTGGACTAGCCAGTACGGGGACCCAGTACTTC.

The chain links TRBV24-1 to TRBJ2-1, with D maybe TRBD2 (5 bases). The length of the CDR3 is 15 residues. The germline V and J ends were trimmed by 7 bases and 0 bases, with 12 bases remaining between them. Germline V gene lookup returns CDR1 KGHDR and CDR2 SFDVKD. CDR3 protein: CATSPGYLSYNEQFF. The CDR3 coding sequence is TGTGCCACCAGCCCGGGGTATCTCTCCTACAATGAGCAGTTCTTC.

The CDR3 DNA reads TGCGCCAGCAGCCCCCAAGTCGGCAGGGGTTTGAACACTGAAGCTTTCTTT. The encoded protein is CASSPQVGRGLNTEAFF. The chain is built from TRBV4-3 and TRBJ1-1; D possibly corresponds to TRBD1 (6 bases). CDR3 length: 17 residues. CDR1 and CDR2 from the germline V gene are LGHNA and YSLEER. V gave up 4 bases and J gave up 0 bases, with 18 bases separating them.

The chain combines TRBV27 with TRBJ2-5; 7 positions match TRBD1. The DNA end favors TRBJ2-7, so the J call may be wrong. Looked up from germline, CDR1 is MNHEY and CDR2 is SMNVEV (reference sequence). This CDR3 is built from 14 residues. This CDR3 reads CASSSTGLMYEQYF. In nucleotides, the CDR3 is TGTGCCAGCAGTTCGACAGGGTTGATGTACGAGCAGTACTTC.

As to this clonotype: A junction end diverges from the germline sequence, so it may reflect a read error. The chain has TRBV7-6 and TRBJ2-3; 8 positions agree with TRBD1. CDR1 SGHVS and CDR2 FNYEAQ come from the germline V gene. The CDR3 is made up of 16 amino acids. The CDR3 spells CDSSSPRTGGTDTQYF. The CDR3 DNA reads TGTGACAGCAGCTCCCCGCGTACAGGGGGAACAGATACGCAGTATTTT.

V usage is TRBV29-1 and J usage is TRBJ2-1; D is uncertain. The germline V gene has CDR1 SQVTM and CDR2 ANQGSEA. The CDR3 consists of 14 residues. V lost 1 base, J lost 7 bases, and 14 bases lay in between. CDR3 DNA: TGCAGCGTTGAAGGGCGTCAACTGCTAAATGAGCAGTTCTTC. It codes for CSVEGRQLLNEQFF.

The chain is built from TRBV5-6 and TRBJ2-4; 8 bases align to TRBD2. The CDR3 has 17 residues. With V trimmed by 4 bases and J by 1 base, 10 bases remained unmatched. Germline CDR1 reads SGHDT; CDR2 reads YYEEEE. The CDR3 loop is CASSPRSGGVAKNIQYF. DNA for the CDR3: TGTGCCAGCAGCCCCCGCAGCGGGGGAGTTGCCAAAAACATTCAGTACTTC. Complete variable domain (other parts from reference TRBV5-6 and TRBJ2-4): DAGVTQSPTHLIKTRGQQVTLRCSPKSGHDTVSWYQQALGQGPQFIFQYYEEEERQRGNFPDRFSGHQFPNYSSELNVNALLLGDSALYLCASSPRSGGVAKNIQYFGAGTRLSVL.

J is TRBJ1-5 and V is TRBV4-1; 8 bases fit TRBD1. Unmatched junction bases numbered 5, after V lost 1 base and J lost 9 bases. The CDR3 sequence is 14 residues long. Germline lookup yields CDR1 MGHRA and CDR2 YSYEKL. The CDR3: CASSQGQGTWPQHF. CDR3 bases: TGCGCCAGCAGCCAAGGACAGGGGACTTGGCCCCAGCATTTT.

The chain joins TRBV20-1 to TRBJ2-1, with 7 bases identical to TRBD2. TRBJ2-7 explains the end of the DNA better; the J call may be wrong. The germline gives CDR1 DFQATT, CDR2 SNEGSKA (reference sequence). The CDR3 is 13 residues long. CDR3: CSAGRGSYNEQYF. CDR3 in DNA: TGCAGTGCAGGGCGGGGGTCCTACAATGAGCAGTACTTC.

This clonotype was seen only a few times. The gene calls are TRBV6-2 or TRBV6-3 and TRBJ2-7; D unclear. Germline lookup yields CDR1 MNHEY and CDR2 SVGEGT. V lost 5 bases and J 0 bases, leaving 14 bases between the germline ends. The CDR3 has 15 amino acids. The CDR3 DNA sequence: TGTGCCAGCAGTCCTCTAGACCTGAGCTCCTACGAGCAGTACTTC. This sequence encodes CASSPLDLSSYEQYF.

This clonotype turned up a few times. V usage is TRBV15 and J usage is TRBJ2-7, with TRBD2 as a possible D gene (5 bases). The germline CDR1 and CDR2 sequences are LNHNV and YYDKDF (reference sequence). V was clipped by 0 bases and J by 10 bases, with 22 bases between them. The CDR3 contains 16 residues. In nucleotides, the CDR3 is TGTGCCACCAGCAGAGAATTGGGGAACATCCCGGAGGCCCAGTACTTC. It codes for CATSRELGNIPEAQYF.

The gene calls are TRBV6-2 or TRBV6-3 and TRBJ2-7; perhaps TRBD1 as D (6 bases). The CDR3 consists of 13 residues. Germline V gives CDR1 MNHEY, CDR2 SVGEGT. Trimming removed 2 bases from V and 6 bases from J, with 11 bases in between. The CDR3: CASSYQDRCEQYF. The CDR3 DNA reads TGTGCCAGCAGTTACCAAGACAGGTGCGAGCAGTACTTC.

This chain links TRBV28 with TRBJ1-2, with D possibly matching TRBD1 (5 bases). In germline, CDR1 is MDHEN, CDR2 SYDVKM. Trimming removed 5 bases at V and 2 bases at J, with 15 bases between. The CDR3 spans 15 residues. The CDR3 here is CASSQVGRENYGYTF. The CDR3 DNA reads TGTGCCAGCAGTCAGGTGGGCAGGGAGAACTATGGCTACACCTTC.

The chain has TRBV27 and TRBJ2-3; possibly TRBD1 or TRBD2 for D (5 bases each). This CDR3 is built from 14 residues. V dropped 3 bases and J dropped 0 bases, with 7 bases sitting between them. CDR1 MNHEY and CDR2 SMNVEV come from the germline V gene (reference sequence). CDR3 residues: CASSFRDSTDTQYF. Written as DNA, the CDR3 is TGTGCCAGCAGTTTCAGGGACAGCACAGATACGCAGTATTTT.

The V gene is TRBV10-3, the J gene TRBJ2-7, with D possibly matching TRBD2 (5 bases). The J call may not be correct, given that the DNA end is closer to TRBJ2-5. Germline CDR1 reads ENHRY; CDR2 reads SYGVKD. The CDR3 length is 14 residues. The CDR3 here is CAISESAERATQYF. The DNA for the CDR3 is TGTGCCATCAGTGAGTCGGCCGAGAGGGCGACCCAGTACTTC.

As regards this clonotype: Here the CDR3 omits its conserved ending phenylalanine or tryptophan, so a read error is the likely source. The CDR3 loop reads CASSLIAGGPETQYS. As DNA, the CDR3 is TGTGCCAGCAGCTTAATAGCGGGGGGGCCGGAGACCCAGTACTCC. The rearrangement links TRBV7-8 to TRBJ2-7; 11 bases fit TRBD2. The last part of the DNA fits TRBJ2-5 better; the J call may be wrong. The CDR3 totals 15 residues. Germline loops: CDR1 SGHVS, CDR2 FQNEAQ.

This chain uses TRBV7-2 with TRBJ1-6; the D is unclear. The CDR3 runs to 15 residues. Germline V gives CDR1 SGHTA, CDR2 FQGNSA. Trimming cost V 5 bases and J 13 bases, with 21 bases left between them. As DNA, the CDR3 is TGTGCCAGCAGCCGATCGGATTCCAGGCGCCTGCCCCTCCACTTT. Its protein product is CASSRSDSRRLPLHF.

The chain is built from TRBV15 and TRBJ2-6, with no clear D. The germline gives CDR1 LNHNV, CDR2 YYDKDF (reference sequence). The V and J ends lost 5 bases and 5 bases respectively, with 13 bases between them. There are 15 residues in the CDR3. The CDR3 spells CATSGHTGRANVLTF. The CDR3 nucleotides are TGTGCCACCAGCGGCCACACTGGGAGGGCCAACGTCCTGACTTTC.

With regard to this clonotype: The germline gene is not matched at one end of the junction; a read error may be the cause. The rearrangement joins TRBV4-3 to TRBJ2-1; TRBD2 matches at 8 bases. The CDR3 covers 16 residues. Germline CDR1 reads LGHNA; CDR2 reads YSLEER. As DNA, the CDR3 is TGCGCCAGCAACCAAGTATCCGGGGGGGATTGGGATGAGCAGTTCTTC. Amino acids: CASNQVSGGDWDEQFF.

The V call is TRBV12-3 or TRBV12-4, the J call TRBJ2-3, with 9 bases fitting TRBD1. The CDR3 covers 17 residues. J was trimmed by 5 bases and V by 0 bases; bases with no gene match: 9. CDR3 region: CASSLATGTGHIDTQYF. The DNA of the CDR3 is TGTGCCAGCAGTTTAGCGACCGGGACAGGGCACATAGATACGCAGTATTTT.

This clonotype was counted only a few times. The chain uses TRBV5-1 and TRBJ2-3; 9 nucleotides line up with TRBD2. CDR1 SGHRS and CDR2 YFSETQ come from the germline V gene. The V and J ends lost 0 bases and 2 bases, in that order; junction bases with no gene match: 7. This CDR3 has 17 amino acids. The CDR3 is CASSLAPSGDPTDTQYF. The DNA of the CDR3 is TGCGCCAGCAGCTTGGCGCCTAGCGGGGATCCCACAGATACGCAGTATTTT.

The J gene is TRBJ1-2, the V gene TRBV6-6; 7 bases fit TRBD1. This CDR3 comprises 13 residues. The germline CDR1 and CDR2 sequences are MNHNY and SVGAGI (reference sequence). Trimming took 5 bases from V and 4 from J; bases not matched to a gene: 4. In nucleotides, the CDR3 is TGTGCCAGCAGTAACGACAGGGCCTATGGCTACACCTTC. It encodes CASSNDRAYGYTF.